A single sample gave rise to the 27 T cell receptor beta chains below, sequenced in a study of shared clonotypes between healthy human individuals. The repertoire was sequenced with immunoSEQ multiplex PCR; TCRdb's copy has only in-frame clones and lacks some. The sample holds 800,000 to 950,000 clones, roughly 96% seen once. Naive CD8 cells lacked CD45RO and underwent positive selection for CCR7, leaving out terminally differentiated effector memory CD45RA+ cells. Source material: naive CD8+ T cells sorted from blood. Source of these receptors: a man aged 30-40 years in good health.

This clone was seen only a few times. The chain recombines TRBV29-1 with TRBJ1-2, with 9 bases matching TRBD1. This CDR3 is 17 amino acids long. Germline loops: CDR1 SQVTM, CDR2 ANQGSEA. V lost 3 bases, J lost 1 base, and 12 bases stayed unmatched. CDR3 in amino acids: CSVEETGGIFFNYGYTF. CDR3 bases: TGCAGCGTTGAGGAGACAGGGGGTATATTCTTTAACTATGGCTACACCTTC. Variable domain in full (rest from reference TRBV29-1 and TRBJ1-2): SAVISQKPSRDICQRGTSLTIQCQVDSQVTMMFWYRQQPGQSLTLIATANQGSEATYESGFVIDKFPISRPNLTFSTLTVSNMSPEDSSIYLCSVEETGGIFFNYGYTFGSGTRLTVV.

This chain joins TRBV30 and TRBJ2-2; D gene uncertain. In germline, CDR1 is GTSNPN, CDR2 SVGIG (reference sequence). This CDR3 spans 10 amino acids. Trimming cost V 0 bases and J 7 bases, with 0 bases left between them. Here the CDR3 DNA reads TGTGCCTGGAGTGTCGGGGAGCTGTTTTTT. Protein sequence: CAWSVGELFF.

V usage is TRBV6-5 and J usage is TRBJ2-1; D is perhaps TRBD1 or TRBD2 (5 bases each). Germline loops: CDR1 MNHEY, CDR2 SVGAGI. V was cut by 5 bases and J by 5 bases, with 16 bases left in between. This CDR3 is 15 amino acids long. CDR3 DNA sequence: TGTGCCAGCAGTCCCGGGACGATAAGTCACAATGAGCAGTTCTTC. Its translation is CASSPGTISHNEQFF.

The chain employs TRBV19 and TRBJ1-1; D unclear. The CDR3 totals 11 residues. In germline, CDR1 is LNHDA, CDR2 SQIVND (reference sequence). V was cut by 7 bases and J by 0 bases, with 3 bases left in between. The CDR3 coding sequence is TGTGCCAGTATCATGAACACTGAAGCTTTCTTT. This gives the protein CASIMNTEAFF.

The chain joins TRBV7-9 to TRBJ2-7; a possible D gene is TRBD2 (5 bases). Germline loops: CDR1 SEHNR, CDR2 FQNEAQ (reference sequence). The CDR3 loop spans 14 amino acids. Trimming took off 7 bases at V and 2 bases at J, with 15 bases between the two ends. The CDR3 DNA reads TGTGCCAGCACCTTCCCCGAGGGAGCCTACGAGCAGTACTTC. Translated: CASTFPEGAYEQYF.

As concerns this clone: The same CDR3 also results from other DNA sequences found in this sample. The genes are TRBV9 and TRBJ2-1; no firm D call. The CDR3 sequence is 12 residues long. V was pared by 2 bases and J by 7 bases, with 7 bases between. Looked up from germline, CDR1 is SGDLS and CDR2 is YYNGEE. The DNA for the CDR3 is TGTGCCAGCAGCGTTAGTGAGAATGAGCAGTTCTTC. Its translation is CASSVSENEQFF.

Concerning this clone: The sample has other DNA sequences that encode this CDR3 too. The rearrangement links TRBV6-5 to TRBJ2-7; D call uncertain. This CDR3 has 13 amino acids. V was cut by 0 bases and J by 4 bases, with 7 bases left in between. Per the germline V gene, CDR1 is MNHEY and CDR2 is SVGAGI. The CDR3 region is CASSYSDGYEQYF. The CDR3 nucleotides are TGTGCCAGCAGTTACTCAGACGGTTACGAGCAGTACTTC.

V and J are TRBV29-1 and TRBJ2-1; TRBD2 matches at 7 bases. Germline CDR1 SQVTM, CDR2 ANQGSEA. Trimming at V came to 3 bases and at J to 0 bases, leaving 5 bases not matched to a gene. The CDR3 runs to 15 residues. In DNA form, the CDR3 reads TGCAGCGTTGAGGGAGGGAAAATCTCCTACAATGAGCAGTTCTTC. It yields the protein CSVEGGKISYNEQFF.

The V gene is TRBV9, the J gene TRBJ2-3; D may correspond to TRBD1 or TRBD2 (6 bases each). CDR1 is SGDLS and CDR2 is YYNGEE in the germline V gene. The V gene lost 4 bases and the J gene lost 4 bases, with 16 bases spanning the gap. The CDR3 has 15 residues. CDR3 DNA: TGTGCCAGCAGCTTGAGGGGGGTAGGCTCAGATACGCAGTATTTT. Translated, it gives CASSLRGVGSDTQYF.

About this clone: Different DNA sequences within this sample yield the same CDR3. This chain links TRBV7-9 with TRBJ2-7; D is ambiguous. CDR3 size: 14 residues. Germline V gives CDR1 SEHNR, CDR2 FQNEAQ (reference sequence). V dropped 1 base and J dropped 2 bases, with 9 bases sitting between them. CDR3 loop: CASSLGGTPYEQYF. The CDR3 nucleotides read TGTGCCAGCAGCTTAGGGGGAACCCCCTACGAGCAGTACTTC.

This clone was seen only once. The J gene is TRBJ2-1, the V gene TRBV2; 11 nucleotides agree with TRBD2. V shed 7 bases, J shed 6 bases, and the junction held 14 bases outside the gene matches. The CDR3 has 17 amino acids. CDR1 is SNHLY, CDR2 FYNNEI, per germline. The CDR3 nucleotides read TGTGCCAGCATCTTTGGGCCCGGGACTAGCGGAATCAATGAGCAGTTCTTC. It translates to CASIFGPGTSGINEQFF.

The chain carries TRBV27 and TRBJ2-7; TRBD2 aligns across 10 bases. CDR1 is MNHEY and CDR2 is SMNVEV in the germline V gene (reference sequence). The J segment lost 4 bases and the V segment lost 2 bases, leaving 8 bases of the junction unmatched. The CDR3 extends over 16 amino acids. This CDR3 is CASSLPPSGRGYEQYF. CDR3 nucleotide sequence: TGTGCCAGCAGTTTACCCCCCAGCGGGAGGGGATACGAGCAGTACTTC.

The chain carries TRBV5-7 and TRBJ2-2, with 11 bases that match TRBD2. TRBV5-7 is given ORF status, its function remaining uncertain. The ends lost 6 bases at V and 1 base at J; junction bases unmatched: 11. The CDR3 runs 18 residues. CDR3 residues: CASNPGTSGELNTGELFF. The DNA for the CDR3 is TGTGCCAGCAACCCAGGGACTAGCGGAGAGTTGAACACCGGGGAGCTGTTTTTT.

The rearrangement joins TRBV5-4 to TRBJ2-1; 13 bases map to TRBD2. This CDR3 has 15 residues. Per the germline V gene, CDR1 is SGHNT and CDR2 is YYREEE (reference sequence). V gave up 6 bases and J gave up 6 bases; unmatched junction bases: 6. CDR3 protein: CASKTGLAGLNEQFF. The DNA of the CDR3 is TGTGCCAGCAAAACGGGACTAGCGGGACTCAATGAGCAGTTCTTC.

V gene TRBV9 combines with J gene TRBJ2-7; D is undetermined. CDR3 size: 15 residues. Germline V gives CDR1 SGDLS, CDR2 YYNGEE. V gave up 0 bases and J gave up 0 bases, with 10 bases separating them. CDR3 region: CASSVGYLSSYEQYF. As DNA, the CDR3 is TGTGCCAGCAGCGTAGGTTATTTAAGCTCCTACGAGCAGTACTTC.

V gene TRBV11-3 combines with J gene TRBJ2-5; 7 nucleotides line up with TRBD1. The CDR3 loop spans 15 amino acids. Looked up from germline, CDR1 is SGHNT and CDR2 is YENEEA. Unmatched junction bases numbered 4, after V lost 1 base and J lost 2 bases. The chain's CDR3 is CASSLGNRGQETQYF. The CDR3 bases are TGTGCCAGCAGCTTAGGGAACAGGGGACAAGAGACCCAGTACTTC. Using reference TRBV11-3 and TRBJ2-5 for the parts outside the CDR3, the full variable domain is EAGVVQSPRYKIIEKKQPVAFWCNPISGHNTLYWYLQNLGQGPELLIRYENEEAVDDSQLPKDRFSAERLKGVDSTLKIQPAELGDSAVYLCASSLGNRGQETQYFGPGTRLLVL.

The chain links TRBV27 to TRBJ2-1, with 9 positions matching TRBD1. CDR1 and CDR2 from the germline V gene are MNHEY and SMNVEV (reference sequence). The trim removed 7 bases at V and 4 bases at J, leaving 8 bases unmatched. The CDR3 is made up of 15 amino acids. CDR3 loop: CASTIGTGRYNEQFF. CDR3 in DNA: TGTGCCAGCACCATAGGGACAGGGCGTTACAATGAGCAGTTCTTC.

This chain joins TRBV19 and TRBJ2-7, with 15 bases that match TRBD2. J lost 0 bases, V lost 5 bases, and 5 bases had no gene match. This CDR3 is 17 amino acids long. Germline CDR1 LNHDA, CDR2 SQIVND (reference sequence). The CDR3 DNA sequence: TGTGCCAGTAGTGGGACTAGCGGGAGGCATAGCTCCTACGAGCAGTACTTC. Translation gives CASSGTSGRHSSYEQYF.

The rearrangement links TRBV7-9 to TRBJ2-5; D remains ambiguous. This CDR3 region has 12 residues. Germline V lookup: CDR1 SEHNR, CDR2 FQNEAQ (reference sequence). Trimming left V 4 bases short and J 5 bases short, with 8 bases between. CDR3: CASSYSGETQYF. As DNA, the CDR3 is TGTGCCAGCAGCTATAGTGGTGAGACCCAGTACTTC. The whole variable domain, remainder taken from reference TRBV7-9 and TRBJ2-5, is DTGVSQNPRHKITKRGQNVTFRCDPISEHNRLYWYRQTLGQGPEFLTYFQNEAQLEKSRLLSDRFSAERPKGSFSTLEIQRTEQGDSAMYLCASSYSGETQYFGPGTRLLVL.

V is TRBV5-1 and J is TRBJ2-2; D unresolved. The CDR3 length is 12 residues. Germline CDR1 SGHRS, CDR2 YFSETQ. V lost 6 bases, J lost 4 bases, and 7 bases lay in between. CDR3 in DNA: TGCGCCAGCACCCTCCGCACCGGGGAGCTGTTTTTT. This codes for CASTLRTGELFF.

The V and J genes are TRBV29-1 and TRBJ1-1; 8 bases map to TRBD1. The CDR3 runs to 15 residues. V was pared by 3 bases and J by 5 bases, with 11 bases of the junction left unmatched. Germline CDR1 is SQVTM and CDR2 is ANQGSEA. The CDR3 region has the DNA TGCAGCGTTGACCCCGGACAGGGTAGGGGAACTGAAGCTTTCTTT. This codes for CSVDPGQGRGTEAFF.

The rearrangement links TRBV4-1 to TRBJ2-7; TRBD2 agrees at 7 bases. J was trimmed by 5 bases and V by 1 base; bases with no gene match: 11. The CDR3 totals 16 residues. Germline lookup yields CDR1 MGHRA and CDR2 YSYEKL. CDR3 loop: CASSQVMGEGFDEQYF. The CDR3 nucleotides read TGCGCCAGCAGCCAAGTCATGGGGGAGGGTTTTGACGAGCAGTACTTC.

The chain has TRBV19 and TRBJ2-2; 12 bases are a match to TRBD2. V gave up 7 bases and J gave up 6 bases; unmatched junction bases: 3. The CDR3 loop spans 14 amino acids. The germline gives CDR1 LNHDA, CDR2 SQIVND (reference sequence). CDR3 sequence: CASKLAGGPGELFF. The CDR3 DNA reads TGTGCCAGTAAACTAGCGGGAGGCCCCGGGGAGCTGTTTTTT.

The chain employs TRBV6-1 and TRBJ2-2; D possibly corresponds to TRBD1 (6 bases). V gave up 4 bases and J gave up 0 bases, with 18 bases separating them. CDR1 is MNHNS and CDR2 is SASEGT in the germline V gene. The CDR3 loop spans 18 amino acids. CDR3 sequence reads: CASSGGYRDTPNTGELFF. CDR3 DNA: TGTGCCAGCAGTGGAGGATACCGGGACACACCGAACACCGGGGAGCTGTTTTTT.

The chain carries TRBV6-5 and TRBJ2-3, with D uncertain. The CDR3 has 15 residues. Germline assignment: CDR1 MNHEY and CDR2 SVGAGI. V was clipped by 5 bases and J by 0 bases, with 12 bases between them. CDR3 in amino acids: CASSAQTESTDTQYF. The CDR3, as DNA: TGTGCCAGCAGTGCCCAGACTGAGAGCACAGATACGCAGTATTTT.

CDR3 coding DNA: TGTGCCAGCAGACGGGAAGGGAACAATCAGCCCCAGCATTTT. Protein: CASRREGNNQPQHF. This sequence joins TRBV7-9 and TRBJ1-5; D gene unclear. The CDR3 spans 14 residues. V was cut by 6 bases and J by 3 bases, with 12 bases left in between. In germline, CDR1 is SEHNR, CDR2 FQNEAQ (reference sequence). The variable domain in full, with the rest retrieved from reference TRBV7-9 and TRBJ1-5, is DTGVSQNPRHKITKRGQNVTFRCDPISEHNRLYWYRQTLGQGPEFLTYFQNEAQLEKSRLLSDRFSAERPKGSFSTLEIQRTEQGDSAMYLCASRREGNNQPQHFGDGTRLSIL.

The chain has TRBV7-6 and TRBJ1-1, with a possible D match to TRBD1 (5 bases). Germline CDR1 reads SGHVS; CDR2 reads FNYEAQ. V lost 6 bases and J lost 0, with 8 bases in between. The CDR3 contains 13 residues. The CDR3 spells CASRKGVNTEAFF. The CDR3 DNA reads TGTGCCAGCAGGAAAGGGGTGAACACTGAAGCTTTCTTT.